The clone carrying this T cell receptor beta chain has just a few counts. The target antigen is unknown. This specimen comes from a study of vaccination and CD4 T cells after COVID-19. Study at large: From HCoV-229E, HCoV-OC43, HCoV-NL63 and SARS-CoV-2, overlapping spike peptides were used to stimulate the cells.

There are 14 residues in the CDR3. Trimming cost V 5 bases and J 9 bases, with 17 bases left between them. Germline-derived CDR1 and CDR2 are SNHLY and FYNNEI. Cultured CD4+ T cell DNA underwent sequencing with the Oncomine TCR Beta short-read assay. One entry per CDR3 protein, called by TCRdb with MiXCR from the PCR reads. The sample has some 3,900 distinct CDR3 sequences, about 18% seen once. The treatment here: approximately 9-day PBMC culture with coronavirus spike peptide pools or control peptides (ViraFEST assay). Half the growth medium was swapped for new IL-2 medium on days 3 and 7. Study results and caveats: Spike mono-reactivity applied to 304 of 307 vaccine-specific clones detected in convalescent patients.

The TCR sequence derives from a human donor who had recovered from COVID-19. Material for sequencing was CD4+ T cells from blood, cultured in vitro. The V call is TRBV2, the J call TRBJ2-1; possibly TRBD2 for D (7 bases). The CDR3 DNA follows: TGTGCCAGCAGTTCCGGGGGGCTAGAAGGTGAGCAGTTCTTC. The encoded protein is CASSSGGLEGEQFF.